Below, one T cell receptor (beta chain) is given with its context. Its antigen is currently unknown. This record belongs to a study of CD8 T cells in ankylosing spondylitis. Study-level findings and limits: From matched ankylosing spondylitis synovial fluid, disease-linked clones were reportedly recovered at significantly enriched levels. Earlier authors reported some of these motif variants in reactive arthritis synovial fluid and blood. Relatively rare in peripheral blood, disease-linked clones were also CD8+.

For TCR beta, libraries came from quantitative 5'-RACE with molecular barcodes. In TCRdb, the 5' RACE reads were re-called with MiXCR into one record per CDR3 protein. The sample lists fewer than 250,000 distinct CDR3 sequences, roughly a third occurring once. This CDR3 is 13 amino acids long. V was cut by 5 bases and J by 5 bases, with 12 bases left in between. Sample: blood, either unsorted or a sorted T cell fraction (not recorded which). The TCR sequence derives from a male donor with ankylosing spondylitis or in good health (not recorded which). V usage is TRBV12-3 or TRBV12-4 and J usage is TRBJ2-5; D is perhaps TRBD1 (6 bases). The CDR3 sequence: CASSVGAPETQYF. In nucleotides, the CDR3 is TGTGCCAGCAGTGTGGGGGCCCCTGAGACCCAGTACTTC.